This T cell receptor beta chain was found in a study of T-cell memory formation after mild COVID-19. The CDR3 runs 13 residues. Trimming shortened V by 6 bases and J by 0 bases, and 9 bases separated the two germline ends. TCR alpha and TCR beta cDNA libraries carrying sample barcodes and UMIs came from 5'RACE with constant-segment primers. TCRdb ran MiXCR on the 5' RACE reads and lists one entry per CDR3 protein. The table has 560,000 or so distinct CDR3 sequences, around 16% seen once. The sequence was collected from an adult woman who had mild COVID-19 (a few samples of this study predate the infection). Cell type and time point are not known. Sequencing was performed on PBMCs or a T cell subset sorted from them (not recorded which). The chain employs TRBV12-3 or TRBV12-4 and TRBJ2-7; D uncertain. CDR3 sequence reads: CASSLHDSYEQYF. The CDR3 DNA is TGTGCCAGCAGCCTACACGACTCCTACGAGCAGTACTTC.